Listed below are T cell receptor beta chains from one sample, sequenced in a study of control samples from healthy donors and cancer patients. TCRdb's copy holds only in-frame clones and misses some; the assay was immunoSEQ multiplex PCR. The top ten clones hold over 35% of a sample with tens of thousands of clones, almost 90% of them seen once. Sequenced input: PBMCs. These receptors were taken from a man between 50 and 59 years old with head and neck cancer. Each CDR3 is given with its conserved first and last residue. Fields, in order: clone size, V gene, J gene, D gene, CDR3 DNA, CDR3 protein. D genes are given only for firm matches. Size tells how often a clone was seen (once, few, many) or the class of an expanded clone, and some rows leave it out.

abundance: .
v_gene: TRBV7-2
j_gene: TRBJ1-4
d_gene: TRBD1
CDR3nt: TGTGCCAGCAGCCGGGACAGCACGGCTAATGAAAAACTGTTTTTT
CDR3aa: CASSRDSTANEKLFF

abundance: .
v_gene: TRBV9
j_gene: TRBJ2-2
d_gene: .
CDR3nt: TGTGCCAGCAGCGTCCGAACCGGGGAGCTGTTTTTT
CDR3aa: CASSVRTGELFF

abundance: .
v_gene: TRBV5-1
j_gene: TRBJ1-3
d_gene: TRBD1
CDR3nt: TGCGCCAGCAGCACCCTACAGGGGGCAACTGGAAACACCATATATTTT
CDR3aa: CASSTLQGATGNTIYF

abundance: few
v_gene: TRBV6-1
j_gene: TRBJ1-2
d_gene: .
CDR3nt: TGTGCCAGCAGTGAAACCGGAGCGGTTTTTGGCTACACCTTC
CDR3aa: CASSETGAVFGYTF

abundance: .
v_gene: TRBV7-2
j_gene: TRBJ2-7
d_gene: TRBD2
CDR3nt: TGTGCCAGCAGCTTAAAAACTAGCGCATCCTACGAGCAGTACTTC
CDR3aa: CASSLKTSASYEQYF

abundance: .
v_gene: TRBV3-1/TRBV3-2
j_gene: TRBJ2-2
d_gene: .
CDR3nt: TGTGCCAGCAGCCAAGAAGCTGGCGGATACACCGGGGAGCTGTTTTTT
CDR3aa: CASSQEAGGYTGELFF

abundance: .
v_gene: TRBV10-1
j_gene: TRBJ2-4
d_gene: .
CDR3nt: TGCGCCAGCAGCAAACAACAGGGAAACGACAAAAACATTCAGTACTTC
CDR3aa: CASSKQQGNDKNIQYF

abundance: .
v_gene: TRBV9
j_gene: TRBJ2-5
d_gene: TRBD2
CDR3nt: TGTGCCAGCAGCGTAGCAGGACTAGCGCGGGAGACCCAGTACTTC
CDR3aa: CASSVAGLARETQYF

abundance: .
v_gene: TRBV6-5
j_gene: TRBJ1-2
d_gene: .
CDR3nt: TGTGCCAGCATCCTCCGGGACCGCGGCGGCTACACCTTC
CDR3aa: CASILRDRGGYTF

abundance: .
v_gene: TRBV28
j_gene: TRBJ1-5
d_gene: .
CDR3nt: TGTGCCACCCGAAGTGGGGGTCTGAGCAATCAGCCCCAGCATTTT
CDR3aa: CATRSGGLSNQPQHF

abundance: .
v_gene: TRBV9
j_gene: TRBJ2-3
d_gene: .
CDR3nt: TGTGCCAGCAGCCCCCGGGAACCAATTACTACGCAGTATTTT
CDR3aa: CASSPREPITTQYF